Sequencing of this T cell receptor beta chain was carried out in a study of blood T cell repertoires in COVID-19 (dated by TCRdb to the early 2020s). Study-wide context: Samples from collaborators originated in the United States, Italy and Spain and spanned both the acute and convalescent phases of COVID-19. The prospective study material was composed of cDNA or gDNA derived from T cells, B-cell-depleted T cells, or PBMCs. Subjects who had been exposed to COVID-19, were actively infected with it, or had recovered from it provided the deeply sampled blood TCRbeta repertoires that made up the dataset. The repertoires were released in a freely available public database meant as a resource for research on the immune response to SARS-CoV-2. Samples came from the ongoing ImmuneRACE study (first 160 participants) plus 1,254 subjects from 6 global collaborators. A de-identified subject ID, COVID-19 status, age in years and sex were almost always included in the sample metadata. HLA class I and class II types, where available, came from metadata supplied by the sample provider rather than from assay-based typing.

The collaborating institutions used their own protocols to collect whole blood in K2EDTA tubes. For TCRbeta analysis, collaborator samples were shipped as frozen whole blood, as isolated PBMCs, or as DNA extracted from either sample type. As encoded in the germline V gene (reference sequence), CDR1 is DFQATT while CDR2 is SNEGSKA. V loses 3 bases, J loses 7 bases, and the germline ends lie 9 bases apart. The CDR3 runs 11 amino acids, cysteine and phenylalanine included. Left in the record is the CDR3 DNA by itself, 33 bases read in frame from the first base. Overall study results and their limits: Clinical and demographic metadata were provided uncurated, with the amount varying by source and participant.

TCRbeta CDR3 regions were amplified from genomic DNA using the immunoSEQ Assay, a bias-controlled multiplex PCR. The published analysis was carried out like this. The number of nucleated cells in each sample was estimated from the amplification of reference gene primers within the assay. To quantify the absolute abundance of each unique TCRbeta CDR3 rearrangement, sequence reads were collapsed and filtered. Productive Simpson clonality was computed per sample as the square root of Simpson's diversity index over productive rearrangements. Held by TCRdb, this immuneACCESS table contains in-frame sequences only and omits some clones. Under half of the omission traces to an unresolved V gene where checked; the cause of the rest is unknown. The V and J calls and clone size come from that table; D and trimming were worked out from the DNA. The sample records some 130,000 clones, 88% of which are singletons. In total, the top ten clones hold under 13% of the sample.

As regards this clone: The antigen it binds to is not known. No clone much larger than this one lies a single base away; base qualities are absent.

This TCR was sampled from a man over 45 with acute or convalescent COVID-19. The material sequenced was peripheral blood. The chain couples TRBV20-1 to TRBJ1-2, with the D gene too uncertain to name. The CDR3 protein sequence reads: CSASRGSGYTF. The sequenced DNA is TGCAGTGCTAGTCGGGGAAGTGGCTACACCTTC.